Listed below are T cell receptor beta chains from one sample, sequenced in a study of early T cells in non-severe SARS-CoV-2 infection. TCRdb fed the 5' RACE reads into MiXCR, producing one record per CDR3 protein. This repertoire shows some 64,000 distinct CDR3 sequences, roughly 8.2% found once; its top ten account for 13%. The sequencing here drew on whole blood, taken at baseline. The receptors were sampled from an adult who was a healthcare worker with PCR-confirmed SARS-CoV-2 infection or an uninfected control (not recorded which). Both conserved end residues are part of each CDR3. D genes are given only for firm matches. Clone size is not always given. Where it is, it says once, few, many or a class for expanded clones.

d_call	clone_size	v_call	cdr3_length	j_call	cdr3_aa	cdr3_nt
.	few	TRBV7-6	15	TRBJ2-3	CASSLELTRTDTQYF	TGTGCCAGCAGCTTAGAACTGACTCGCACAGATACGCAGTATTTT
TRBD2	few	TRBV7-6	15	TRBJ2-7	CASSNPSGRAVEQYF	TGTGCCAGCAGCAACCCTAGCGGGAGGGCGGTCGAGCAGTACTTC
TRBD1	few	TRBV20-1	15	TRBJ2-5	CSARDQQGGRETQYF	TGCAGTGCTAGAGATCAACAAGGGGGCAGGGAGACCCAGTACTTC
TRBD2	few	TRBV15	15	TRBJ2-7	CATSSGLALPYEQYF	TGTGCCACCAGCAGCGGACTAGCGCTTCCCTACGAGCAGTACTTC
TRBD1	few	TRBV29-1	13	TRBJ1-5	CSVGGTGDQPQHF	TGCAGCGTTGGGGGGACAGGGGATCAGCCCCAGCATTTT
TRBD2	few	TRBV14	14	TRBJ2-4	CASSLGLEENIQYF	TGTGCCAGCAGCCTGGGACTAGAGGAAAACATTCAGTACTTC
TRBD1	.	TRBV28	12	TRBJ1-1	CAVREGAIEAFF	TGTGCCGTCCGGGAGGGGGCAATTGAAGCTTTCTTT
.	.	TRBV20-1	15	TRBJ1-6	CSARVVAGWNSPLHF	TGCAGTGCTAGAGTTGTAGCAGGGTGGAATTCACCCCTCCACTTT
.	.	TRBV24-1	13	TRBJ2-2	CATGDRNTGELFF	TGTGCCACGGGAGACAGGAACACCGGGGAGCTGTTTTTT
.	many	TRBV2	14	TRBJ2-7	CASTQERVGHEQYF	TGTGCCAGCACCCAGGAAAGGGTGGGTCACGAGCAGTACTTC
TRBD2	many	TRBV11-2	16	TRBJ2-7	CASSPLGTSASYEQYF	TGTGCCAGCAGCCCACTTGGGACTAGCGCCTCCTACGAGCAGTACTTC
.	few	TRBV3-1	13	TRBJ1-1	CASSQDLIRGAFF	TGTGCCAGCAGCCAAGATCTGATAAGGGGAGCTTTCTTT
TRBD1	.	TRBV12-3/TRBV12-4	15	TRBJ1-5	CASRLQGASNQPQHF	TGTGCCAGCCGCCTACAGGGGGCAAGCAATCAGCCCCAGCATTTT
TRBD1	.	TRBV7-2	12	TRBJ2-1	CASSRQGHEQFF	TGTGCCAGCAGTCGACAGGGCCATGAGCAGTTCTTC
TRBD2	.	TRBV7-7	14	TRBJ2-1	CASSLAGLAGEQFF	TGTGCTAGCAGCTTAGCGGGGCTAGCGGGAGAGCAGTTCTTC
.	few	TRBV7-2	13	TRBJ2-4	CASSLERSDIQYF	TGTGCCAGCAGCTTAGAAAGAAGTGACATTCAGTACTTC
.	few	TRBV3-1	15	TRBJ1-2	CASTPNPTANYGYTF	TGTGCCAGCACCCCTAACCCGACGGCCAACTATGGCTACACCTTC
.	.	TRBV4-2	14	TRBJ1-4	CASSPQDLHEKLFF	TGTGCCAGCAGCCCCCAGGACCTCCATGAAAAACTGTTTTTT
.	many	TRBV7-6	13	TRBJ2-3	CASSLGRTDTQYF	TGTGCCAGCAGCCTTGGACGCACAGATACGCAGTATTTT
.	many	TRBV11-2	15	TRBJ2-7	CASSLVPGTLYEQYF	TGTGCCAGCAGCTTAGTTCCCGGGACTCTCTACGAGCAGTACTTC